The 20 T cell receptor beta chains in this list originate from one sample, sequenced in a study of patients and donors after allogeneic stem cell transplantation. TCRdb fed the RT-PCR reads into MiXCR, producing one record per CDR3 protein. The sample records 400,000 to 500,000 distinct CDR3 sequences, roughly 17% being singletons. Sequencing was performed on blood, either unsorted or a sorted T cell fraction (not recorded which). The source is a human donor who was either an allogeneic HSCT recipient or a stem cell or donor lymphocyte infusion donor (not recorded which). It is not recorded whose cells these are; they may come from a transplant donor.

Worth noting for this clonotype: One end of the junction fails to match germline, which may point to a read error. The CDR3 DNA sequence: TGTGCTAGCAGCTTAGTTCCCGGGCCCACTAGCACAGATACGCAGTATTTT. Protein: CASSLVPGPTSTDTQYF. This chain links TRBV7-7 with TRBJ2-3, with no clear D. The CDR3 sequence is 17 residues long. In germline, CDR1 is SSHAT, CDR2 FNYEAQ (reference sequence).

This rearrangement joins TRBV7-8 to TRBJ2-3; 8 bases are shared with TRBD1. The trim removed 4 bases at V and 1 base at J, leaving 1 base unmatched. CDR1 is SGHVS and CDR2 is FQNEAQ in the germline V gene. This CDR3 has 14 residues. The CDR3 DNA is TGTGCCAGCAGCTCAGGGGGCGGCACAGATACGCAGTATTTT. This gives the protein CASSSGGGTDTQYF.

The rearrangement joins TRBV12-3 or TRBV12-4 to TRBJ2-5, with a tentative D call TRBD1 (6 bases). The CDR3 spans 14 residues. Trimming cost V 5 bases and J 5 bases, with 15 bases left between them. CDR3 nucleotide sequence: TGTGCCAGCAGTCATACAGGGTCCGGGGAGACCCAGTACTTC. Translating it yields CASSHTGSGETQYF.

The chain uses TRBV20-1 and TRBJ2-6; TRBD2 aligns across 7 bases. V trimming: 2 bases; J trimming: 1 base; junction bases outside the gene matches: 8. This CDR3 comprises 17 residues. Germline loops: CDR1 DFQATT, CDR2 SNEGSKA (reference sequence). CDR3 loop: CSARIGGGWSGANVLTF. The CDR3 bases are TGCAGTGCTAGAATTGGGGGGGGATGGTCTGGGGCCAACGTCCTGACTTTC.

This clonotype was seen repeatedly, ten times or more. This CDR3 reads CASSPLIQPGADTQYF. The DNA of the CDR3 is TGTGCCAGCTCTCCCCTTATCCAACCGGGCGCAGATACGCAGTATTTT. The V gene is TRBV18, the J gene TRBJ2-3; the D is unclear. The length of the CDR3 is 16 residues. Germline CDR1 and CDR2: KGHSH and LQKENI. Trimming left V 6 bases short and J 4 bases short, with 20 bases between.

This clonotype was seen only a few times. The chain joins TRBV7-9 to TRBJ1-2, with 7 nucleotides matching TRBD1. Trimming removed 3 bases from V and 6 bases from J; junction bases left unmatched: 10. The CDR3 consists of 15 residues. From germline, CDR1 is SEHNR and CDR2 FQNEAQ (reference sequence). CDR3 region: CASSFPLTGWDGYTF. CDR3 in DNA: TGTGCCAGCAGCTTCCCCTTGACAGGGTGGGATGGCTACACCTTC.

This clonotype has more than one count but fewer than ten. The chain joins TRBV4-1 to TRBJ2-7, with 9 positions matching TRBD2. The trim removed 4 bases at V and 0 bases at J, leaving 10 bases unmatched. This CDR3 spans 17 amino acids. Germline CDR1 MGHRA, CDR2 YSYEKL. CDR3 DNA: TGCGCCAGCAGCCGCCTTAGCGGGAGCTCCCCCTCCTACGAGCAGTACTTC. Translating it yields CASSRLSGSSPSYEQYF.

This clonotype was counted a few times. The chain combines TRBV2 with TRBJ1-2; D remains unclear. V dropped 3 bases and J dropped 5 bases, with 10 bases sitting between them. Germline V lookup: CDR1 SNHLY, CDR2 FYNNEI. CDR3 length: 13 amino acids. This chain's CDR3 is CASSENLGYGYTF. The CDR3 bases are TGTGCCAGCAGTGAGAATTTGGGATATGGCTACACCTTC.

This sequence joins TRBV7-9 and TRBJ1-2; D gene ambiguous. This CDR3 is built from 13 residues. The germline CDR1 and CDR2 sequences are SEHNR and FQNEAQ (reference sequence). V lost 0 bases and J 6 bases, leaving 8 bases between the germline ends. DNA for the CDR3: TGTGCCAGCAGCTTAGCAGGCTCGGATGGCTACACCTTC. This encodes CASSLAGSDGYTF.

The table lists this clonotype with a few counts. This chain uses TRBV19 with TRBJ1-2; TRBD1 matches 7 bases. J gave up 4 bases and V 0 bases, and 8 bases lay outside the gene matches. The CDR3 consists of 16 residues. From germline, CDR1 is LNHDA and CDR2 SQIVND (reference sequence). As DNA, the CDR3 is TGTGCCAGTAGTATAGATTCCTGGGACAGCCTCTATGGCTACACCTTC. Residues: CASSIDSWDSLYGYTF.

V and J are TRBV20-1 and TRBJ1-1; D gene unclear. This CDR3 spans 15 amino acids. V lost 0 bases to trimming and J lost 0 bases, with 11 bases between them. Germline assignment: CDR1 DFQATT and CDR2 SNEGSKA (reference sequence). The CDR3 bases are TGCAGTGCTAGAGATTTAGTCAGTTTGAACACTGAAGCTTTCTTT. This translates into CSARDLVSLNTEAFF.

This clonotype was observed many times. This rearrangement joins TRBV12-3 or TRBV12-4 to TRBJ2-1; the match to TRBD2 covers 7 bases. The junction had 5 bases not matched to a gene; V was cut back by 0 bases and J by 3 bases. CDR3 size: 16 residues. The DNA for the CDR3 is TGTGCCAGCAGTTTAGCGCCGGCTAGCGGCTACAATGAGCAGTTCTTC. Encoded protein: CASSLAPASGYNEQFF.

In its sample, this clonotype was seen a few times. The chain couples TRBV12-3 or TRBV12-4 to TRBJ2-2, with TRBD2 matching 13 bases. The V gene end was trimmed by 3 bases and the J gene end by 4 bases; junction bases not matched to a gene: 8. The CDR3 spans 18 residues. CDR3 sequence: CASSFISTSGGSTGELFF. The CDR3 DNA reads TGTGCCAGCAGTTTCATTTCGACTAGCGGGGGGTCCACCGGGGAGCTGTTTTTT.

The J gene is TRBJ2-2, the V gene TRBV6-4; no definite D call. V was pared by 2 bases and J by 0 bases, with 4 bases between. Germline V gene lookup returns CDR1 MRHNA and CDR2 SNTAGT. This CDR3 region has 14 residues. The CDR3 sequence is CASSDVANTGELFF. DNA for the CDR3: TGTGCCAGCAGTGACGTAGCGAACACCGGGGAGCTGTTTTTT.

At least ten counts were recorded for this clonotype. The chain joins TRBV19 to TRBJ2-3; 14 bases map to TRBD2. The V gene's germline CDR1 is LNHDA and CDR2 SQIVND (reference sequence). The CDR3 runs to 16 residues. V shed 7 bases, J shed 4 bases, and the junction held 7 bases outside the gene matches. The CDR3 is CASTRGTSGSADTQYF. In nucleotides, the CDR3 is TGTGCCAGTACCCGAGGGACTAGCGGGAGCGCAGATACGCAGTATTTT.

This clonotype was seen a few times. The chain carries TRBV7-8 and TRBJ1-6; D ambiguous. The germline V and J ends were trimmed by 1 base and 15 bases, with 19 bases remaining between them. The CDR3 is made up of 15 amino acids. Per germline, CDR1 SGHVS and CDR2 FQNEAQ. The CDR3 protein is CASSLVGRNLFFLHF. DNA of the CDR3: TGTGCCAGCAGCTTAGTTGGCCGAAACCTTTTCTTCCTCCACTTT.

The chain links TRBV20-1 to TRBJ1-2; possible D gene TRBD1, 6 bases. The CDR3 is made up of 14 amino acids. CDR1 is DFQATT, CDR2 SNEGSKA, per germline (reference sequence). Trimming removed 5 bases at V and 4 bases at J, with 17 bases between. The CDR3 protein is CSARRDTRSYGYTF. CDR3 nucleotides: TGCAGTGCTCGCCGGGACACAAGGAGCTATGGCTACACCTTC.

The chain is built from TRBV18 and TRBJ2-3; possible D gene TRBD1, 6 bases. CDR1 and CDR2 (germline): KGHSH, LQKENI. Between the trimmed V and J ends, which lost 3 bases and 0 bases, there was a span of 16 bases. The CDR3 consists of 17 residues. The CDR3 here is CASSPTGIAPSTDTQYF. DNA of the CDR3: TGTGCCAGCTCACCCACAGGGATAGCACCTAGCACAGATACGCAGTATTTT.

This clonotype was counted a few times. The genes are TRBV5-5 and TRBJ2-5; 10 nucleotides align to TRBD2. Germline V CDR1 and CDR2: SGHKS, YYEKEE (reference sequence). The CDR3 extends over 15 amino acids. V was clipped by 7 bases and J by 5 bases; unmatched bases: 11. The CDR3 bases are TGTGCCAGCGGCAAGCGGGGGGGCCATTTGGAGACCCAGTACTTC. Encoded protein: CASGKRGGHLETQYF.

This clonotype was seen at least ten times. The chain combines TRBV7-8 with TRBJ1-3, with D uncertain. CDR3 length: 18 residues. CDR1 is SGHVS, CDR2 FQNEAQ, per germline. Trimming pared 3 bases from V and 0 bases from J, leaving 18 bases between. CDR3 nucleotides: TGTGCCAGCAGCTTCGTCCGGCCAGGCACCTACTCTGGAAACACCATATATTTT. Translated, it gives CASSFVRPGTYSGNTIYF.